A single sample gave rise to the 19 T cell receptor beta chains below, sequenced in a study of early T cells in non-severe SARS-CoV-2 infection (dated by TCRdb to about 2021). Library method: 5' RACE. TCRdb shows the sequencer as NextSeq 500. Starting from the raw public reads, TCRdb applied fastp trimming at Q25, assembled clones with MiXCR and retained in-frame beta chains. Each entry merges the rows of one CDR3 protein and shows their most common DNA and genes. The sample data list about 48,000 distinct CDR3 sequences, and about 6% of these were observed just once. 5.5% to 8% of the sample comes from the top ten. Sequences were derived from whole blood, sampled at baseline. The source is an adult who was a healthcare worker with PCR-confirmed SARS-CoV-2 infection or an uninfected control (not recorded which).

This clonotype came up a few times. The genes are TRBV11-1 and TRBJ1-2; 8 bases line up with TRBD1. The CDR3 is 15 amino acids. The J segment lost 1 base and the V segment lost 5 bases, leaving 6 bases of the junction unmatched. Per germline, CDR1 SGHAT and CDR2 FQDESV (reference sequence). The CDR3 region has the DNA TGTGCCAGCAGCCGGGACAGGCGTATTAACTATGGCTACACCTTC. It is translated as CASSRDRRINYGYTF.

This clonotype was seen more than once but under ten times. Written as DNA, the CDR3 is TGTGCCATCAGCGGCCTCTACAGGGCCGAGCAGTACTTC. Its translation is CAISGLYRAEQYF. The V gene is TRBV10-3, the J gene TRBJ2-7; TRBD1 is a possible D gene (6 bases). V lost 6 bases and J lost 6, with 15 bases in between. The CDR3 has 13 residues. Germline V gives CDR1 ENHRY, CDR2 SYGVKD.

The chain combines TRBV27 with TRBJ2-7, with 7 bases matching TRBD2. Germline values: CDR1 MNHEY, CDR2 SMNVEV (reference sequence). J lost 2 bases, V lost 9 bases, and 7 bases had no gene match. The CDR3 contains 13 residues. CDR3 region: CASSSGRPYEQYF. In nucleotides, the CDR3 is TGTGCCAGTTCTAGCGGCCGTCCCTACGAGCAGTACTTC.

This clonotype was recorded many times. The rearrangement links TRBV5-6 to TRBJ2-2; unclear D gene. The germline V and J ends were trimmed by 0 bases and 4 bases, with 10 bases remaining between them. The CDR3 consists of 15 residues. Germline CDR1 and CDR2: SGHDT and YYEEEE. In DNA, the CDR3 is TGTGCCAGCAGCTTGGCGGGCAGCTTCACCGGGGAGCTGTTTTTT. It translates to CASSLAGSFTGELFF.

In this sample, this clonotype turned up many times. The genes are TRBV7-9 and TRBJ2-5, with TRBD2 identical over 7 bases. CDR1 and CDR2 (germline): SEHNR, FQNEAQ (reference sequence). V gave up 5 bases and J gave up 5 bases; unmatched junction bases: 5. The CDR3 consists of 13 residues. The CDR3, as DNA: TGTGCCAGCAGCCGGACTAGAGCGGAGACCCAGTACTTC. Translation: CASSRTRAETQYF.

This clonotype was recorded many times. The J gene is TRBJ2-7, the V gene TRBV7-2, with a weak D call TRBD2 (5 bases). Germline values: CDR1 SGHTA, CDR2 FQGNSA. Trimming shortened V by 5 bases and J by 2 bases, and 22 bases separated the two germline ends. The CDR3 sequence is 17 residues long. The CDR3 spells CASSGPRSGYDPYEQYF. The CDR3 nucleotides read TGTGCCAGCAGCGGCCCACGTTCGGGGTATGACCCCTACGAGCAGTACTTC.

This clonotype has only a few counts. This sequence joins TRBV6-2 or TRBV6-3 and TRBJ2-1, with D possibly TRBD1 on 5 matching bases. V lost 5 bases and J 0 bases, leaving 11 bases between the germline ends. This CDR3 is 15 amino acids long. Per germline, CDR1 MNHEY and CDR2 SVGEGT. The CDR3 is CASSTAGNSYNEQFF. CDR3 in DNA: TGTGCCAGCAGTACGGCAGGGAACTCCTACAATGAGCAGTTCTTC.

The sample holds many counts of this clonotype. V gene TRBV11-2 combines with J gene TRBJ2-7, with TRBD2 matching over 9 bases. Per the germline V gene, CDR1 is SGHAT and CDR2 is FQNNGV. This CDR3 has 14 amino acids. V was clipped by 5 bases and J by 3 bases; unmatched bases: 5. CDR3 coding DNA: TGTGCCAGCAGCGAAGGACTAGCGATCTACGAGCAGTACTTC. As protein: CASSEGLAIYEQYF. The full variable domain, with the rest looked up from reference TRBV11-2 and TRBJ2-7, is EAGVAQSPRYKIIEKRQSVAFWCNPISGHATLYWYQQILGQGPKLLIQFQNNGVVDDSQLPKDRFSAERLKGVDSTLKIQPAKLEDSAVYLCASSEGLAIYEQYFGPGTRLTVT.

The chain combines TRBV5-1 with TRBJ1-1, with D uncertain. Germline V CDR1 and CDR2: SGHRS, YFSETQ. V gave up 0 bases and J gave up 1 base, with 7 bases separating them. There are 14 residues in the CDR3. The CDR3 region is CASSLGSANTEAFF. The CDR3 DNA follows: TGCGCCAGCAGCTTGGGTTCGGCGAACACTGAAGCTTTCTTT.

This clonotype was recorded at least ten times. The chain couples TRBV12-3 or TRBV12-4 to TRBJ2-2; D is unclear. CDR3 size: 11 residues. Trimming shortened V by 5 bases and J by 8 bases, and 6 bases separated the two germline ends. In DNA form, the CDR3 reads TGTGCCAGCAGTCCCTCGGGGGAGCTGTTTTTT. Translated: CASSPSGELFF.

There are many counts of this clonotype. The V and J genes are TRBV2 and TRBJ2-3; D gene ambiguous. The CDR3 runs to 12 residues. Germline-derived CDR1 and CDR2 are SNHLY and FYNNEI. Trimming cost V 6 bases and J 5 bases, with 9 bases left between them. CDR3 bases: TGTGCCAGCAGCACTTCAGGAGATACGCAGTATTTT. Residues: CASSTSGDTQYF.

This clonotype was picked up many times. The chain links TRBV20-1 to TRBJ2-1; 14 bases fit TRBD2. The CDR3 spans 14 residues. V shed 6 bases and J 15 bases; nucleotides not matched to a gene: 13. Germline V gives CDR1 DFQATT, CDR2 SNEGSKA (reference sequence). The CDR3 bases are TGCAGTGCCCAAGGGACTAGCGGGAGTTCAGTCCCGTTCTTC. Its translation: CSAQGTSGSSVPFF.

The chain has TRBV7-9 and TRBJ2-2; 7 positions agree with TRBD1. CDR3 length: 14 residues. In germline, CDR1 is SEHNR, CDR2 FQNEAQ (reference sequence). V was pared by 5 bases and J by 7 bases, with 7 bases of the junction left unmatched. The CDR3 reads CASSLDRVVGELFF. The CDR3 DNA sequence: TGTGCCAGCAGCCTCGACAGGGTCGTCGGGGAGCTGTTTTTT. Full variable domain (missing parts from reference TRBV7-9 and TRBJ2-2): DTGVSQNPRHKITKRGQNVTFRCDPISEHNRLYWYRQTLGQGPEFLTYFQNEAQLEKSRLLSDRFSAERPKGSFSTLEIQRTEQGDSAMYLCASSLDRVVGELFFGEGSRLTVL.

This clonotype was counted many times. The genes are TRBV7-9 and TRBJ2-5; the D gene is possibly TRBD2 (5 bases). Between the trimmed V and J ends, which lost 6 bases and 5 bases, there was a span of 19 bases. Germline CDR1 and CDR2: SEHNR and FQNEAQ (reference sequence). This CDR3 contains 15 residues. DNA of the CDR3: TGTGCCAGCAGTTCAACGGGAAGGCTCGGGGAGACCCAGTACTTC. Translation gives CASSSTGRLGETQYF. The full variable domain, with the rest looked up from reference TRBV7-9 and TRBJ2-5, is DTGVSQNPRHKITKRGQNVTFRCDPISEHNRLYWYRQTLGQGPEFLTYFQNEAQLEKSRLLSDRFSAERPKGSFSTLEIQRTEQGDSAMYLCASSSTGRLGETQYFGPGTRLLVL.

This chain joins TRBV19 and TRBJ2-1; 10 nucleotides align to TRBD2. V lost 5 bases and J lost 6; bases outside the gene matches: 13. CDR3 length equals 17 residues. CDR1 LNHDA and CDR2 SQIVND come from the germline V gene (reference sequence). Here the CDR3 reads CASSGPSGRRRSNEQFF. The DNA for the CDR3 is TGTGCCAGTAGTGGTCCTAGCGGGAGAAGAAGGAGCAATGAGCAGTTCTTC.

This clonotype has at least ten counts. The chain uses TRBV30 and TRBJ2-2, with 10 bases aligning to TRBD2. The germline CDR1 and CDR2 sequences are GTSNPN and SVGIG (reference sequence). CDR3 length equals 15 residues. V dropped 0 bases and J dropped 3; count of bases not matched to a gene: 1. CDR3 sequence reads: CAWSVGTSDTGELFF. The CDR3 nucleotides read TGTGCCTGGAGTGTAGGGACTAGCGACACCGGGGAGCTGTTTTTT.

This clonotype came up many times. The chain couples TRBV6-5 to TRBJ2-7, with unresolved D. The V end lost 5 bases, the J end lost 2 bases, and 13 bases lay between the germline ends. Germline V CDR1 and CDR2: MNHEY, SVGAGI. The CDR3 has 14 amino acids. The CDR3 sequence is CASSPDGGPYEQYF. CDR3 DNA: TGTGCCAGCAGTCCCGATGGCGGCCCCTACGAGCAGTACTTC.

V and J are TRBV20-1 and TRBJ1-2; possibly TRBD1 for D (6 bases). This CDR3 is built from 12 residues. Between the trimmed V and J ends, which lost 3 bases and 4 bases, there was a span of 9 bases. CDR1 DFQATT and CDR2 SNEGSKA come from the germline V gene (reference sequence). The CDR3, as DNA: TGCAGTGCTAGTATAGGGGGCTATGGCTACACCTTC. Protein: CSASIGGYGYTF.

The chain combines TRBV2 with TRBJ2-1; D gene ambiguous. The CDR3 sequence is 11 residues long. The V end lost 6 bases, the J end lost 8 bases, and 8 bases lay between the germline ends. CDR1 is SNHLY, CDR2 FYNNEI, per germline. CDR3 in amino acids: CASSGLHEQFF. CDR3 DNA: TGTGCCAGCAGCGGGCTGCATGAGCAGTTCTTC.